The T cell receptor (beta chain) described here comes from a study of tumor and adjacent non-tumor tissue in lung cancer. This sample's RNA came from whole unsorted tissue. TCRbeta libraries were built with three rounds of nested PCR, modified from ARM-PCR. Each CDR3 protein is one row after TCRdb ran MiXCR on the multiplex PCR reads. Of approximately 120,000 distinct CDR3 sequences listed, more than 70% are singletons. Germline V lookup: CDR1 WSHSY, CDR2 SAAADI. The CDR3 totals 16 residues. J lost 2 bases, V lost 6 bases, and 8 bases had no gene match. This clonotype was observed a single time. The antigen is undetermined. Overall study findings and caveats: TCR diversity was significantly greater in tumor than normal lung tissue. Tumor repertoires had a smaller top 100 clone share than normal lung.

This receptor was taken from a woman aged 55-69 years with non-small cell lung cancer. The rearrangement joins TRBV10-2 to TRBJ2-7; 12 nucleotides line up with TRBD2. Sequenced input: lung tumor tissue. This chain's CDR3 is CASSRLAGARAYEQYF. In nucleotides, the CDR3 is TGCGCCAGCAGCCGACTAGCGGGAGCCCGGGCCTACGAGCAGTACTTC.